This T cell receptor (beta chain) was found in a study of control samples from healthy donors and cancer patients. In germline, CDR1 is MDHEN, CDR2 SYDVKM. The CDR3 runs 14 residues. Trimming cost V 5 bases and J 5 bases, with 15 bases left between them. Assay: immunoSEQ multiplex PCR; the TCRdb copy retains only in-frame clones and omits some. In the table there are more than 150,000 clones, 80% to 95% of which are singletons. The V call is TRBV28, the J call TRBJ1-2; no reliable D call. The sequence derives from a young woman in good health. The sample taken for sequencing was blood. The CDR3 sequence is CASSDEQIRYGYTF. CDR3 DNA: TGTGCCAGCAGTGACGAACAGATAAGATATGGCTACACCTTC.